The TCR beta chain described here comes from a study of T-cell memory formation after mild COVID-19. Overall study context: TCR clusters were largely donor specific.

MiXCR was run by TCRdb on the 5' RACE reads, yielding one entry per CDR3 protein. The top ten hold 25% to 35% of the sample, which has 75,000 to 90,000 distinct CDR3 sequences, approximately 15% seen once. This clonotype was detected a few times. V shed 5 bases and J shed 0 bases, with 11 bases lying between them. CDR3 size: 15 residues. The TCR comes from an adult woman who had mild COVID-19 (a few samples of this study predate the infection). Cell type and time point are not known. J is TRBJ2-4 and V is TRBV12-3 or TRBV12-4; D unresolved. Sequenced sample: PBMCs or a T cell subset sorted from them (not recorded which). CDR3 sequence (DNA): TGTGCCAGCAGTCTCCGAGAGGTAGCCAAAAACATTCAGTACTTC. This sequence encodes CASSLREVAKNIQYF.